Below are 27 T cell receptor beta chains sequenced from a single sample in a study of radiotherapy plus CTLA-4 blockade in lung cancer. Clones were sequenced by immunoSEQ multiplex PCR, and TCRdb holds only the in-frame ones, with some missing. The data show 89,000 or so clones, with 75% to 85% seen just once and around 3.7% held by the top ten. Sequencing used peripheral blood, obtained from a patient treated with radiotherapy plus ipilimumab. These receptors were obtained from a human donor with non-small cell lung cancer who had a partial response to radiotherapy plus ipilimumab.

This rearrangement joins TRBV7-2 to TRBJ2-2; 10 bases fit TRBD2. The CDR3 runs to 17 residues. The J segment lost 4 bases and the V segment lost 5 bases, leaving 10 bases of the junction unmatched. Germline V lookup: CDR1 SGHTA, CDR2 FQGNSA. CDR3 region: CASSPRRLAGITGELFF. CDR3 coding DNA: TGTGCCAGCAGCCCGAGAAGACTAGCGGGTATCACCGGGGAGCTGTTTTTT.

The V call is TRBV7-2, the J call TRBJ2-5, with 15 bases identical to TRBD2. The V gene end was trimmed by 4 bases and the J gene end by 5 bases; junction bases not matched to a gene: 5. The germline V gene has CDR1 SGHTA and CDR2 FQGNSA. This CDR3 has 16 amino acids. The DNA for the CDR3 is TGTGCCAGCAGCTCGCGGACTAGCGGGAGGGCGGAGACCCAGTACTTC. It specifies CASSSRTSGRAETQYF.

The rearrangement joins TRBV6-5 to TRBJ1-3; D is uncertain. The CDR3 is 16 amino acids. In germline, CDR1 is MNHEY, CDR2 SVGAGI. V was cut by 0 bases and J by 4 bases, with 13 bases left in between. CDR3 sequence: CASSYSRSSSGNTIYF. CDR3 DNA sequence: TGTGCCAGCAGTTACTCGAGGAGCTCGTCCGGAAACACCATATATTTT.

A few counts support this clone. The chain joins TRBV6-6 to TRBJ1-2, with D unresolved. Germline V gene sequence: CDR1 MNHNY, CDR2 SVGAGI (reference sequence). V lost 3 bases and J lost 8, with 7 bases in between. The length of the CDR3 is 11 residues. The CDR3 sequence: CASSYEGGYTF. CDR3 DNA: TGTGCCAGCAGTTATGAGGGCGGCTACACCTTC.

The chain links TRBV7-2 to TRBJ2-7; maybe TRBD2 (6 bases). This CDR3 is 15 amino acids long. V shed 5 bases and J shed 3 bases, with 17 bases lying between them. CDR1 and CDR2 (germline): SGHTA, FQGNSA. The CDR3 region is CASSHSNRGYYEQYF. The CDR3 bases are TGTGCCAGCAGCCACTCAAATCGGGGGTACTACGAGCAGTACTTC.

The chain is built from TRBV21-1 and TRBJ2-6; the table gives TRBD1 as D, unverified against the DNA. TRBV21-1 counts as a pseudogene. The CDR3 consists of 19 residues. This chain's CDR3 is CASSKVGGTGASGANVLTF. CDR3 in DNA: TGTGCCAGCAGCAAAGTGGGGGGGACAGGGGCCTCTGGGGCCAACGTCCTGACTTTC.

The chain links TRBV5-1 to TRBJ2-1, with 9 bases matching TRBD1. J was trimmed by 14 bases and V by 0 bases; bases with no gene match: 6. The V gene's germline CDR1 is SGHRS and CDR2 YFSETQ. CDR3 length: 13 residues. In nucleotides, the CDR3 is TGCGCCAGCAGCTTGGATGGGACAGGGCACGAGTTCTTC. It codes for CASSLDGTGHEFF.

V and J are TRBV7-3 and TRBJ2-1, with 13 bases matching TRBD2. With 4 bases clipped from V and 7 bases from J, the junction kept 7 bases outside the gene matches. Germline-derived CDR1 and CDR2 are SGHTA and FQGTGA. The CDR3 has 16 amino acids. The CDR3 loop reads CASSYGTSGISNEQFF. The CDR3 nucleotides are TGTGCCAGCAGCTATGGGACTAGCGGGATTAGTAATGAGCAGTTCTTC. The full variable domain, in which reference TRBV7-3 and TRBJ2-1 provide the parts outside the CDR3, is GAGVSQTPSNKVTEKGKYVELRCDPISGHTALYWYRQSLGQGPEFLIYFQGTGAADDSGLPNDRFFAVRPEGSVSTLKIQRTERGDSAVYLCASSYGTSGISNEQFFGPGTRLTVL.

The chain carries TRBV28 and TRBJ2-7, with 7 positions matching TRBD1. The CDR3 is 12 residues long. Germline CDR1 reads MDHEN; CDR2 reads SYDVKM. After removal of 8 bases from V and 4 bases from J, the junction contained 5 bases not matched to a gene. The CDR3 loop reads CASSRGRYEQYF. The CDR3 nucleotides are TGTGCCAGCTCCAGGGGGAGATACGAGCAGTACTTC. Full variable domain (rest looked up from reference TRBV28 and TRBJ2-7): DVKVTQSSRYLVKRTGEKVFLECVQDMDHENMFWYRQDPGLGLRLIYFSYDVKMKEKGDIPEGYSVSREKKERFSLILESASTNQTSMYLCASSRGRYEQYFGPGTRLTVT.

J is TRBJ2-1 and V is TRBV6-5, with D maybe TRBD1 (7 bases). This CDR3 region has 12 residues. V was pared by 7 bases and J by 6 bases, with 10 bases between. The germline CDR1 and CDR2 sequences are MNHEY and SVGAGI. CDR3 protein: CASTQGGNEQFF. CDR3 DNA: TGTGCCAGCACCCAGGGGGGCAATGAGCAGTTCTTC.

The CDR3 DNA sequence: TGTGCTAGTGGTCCGACGACAGGGGCAGGCACAGATACGCAGTATTTT. Translated, it gives CASGPTTGAGTDTQYF. This chain uses TRBV12-5 with TRBJ2-3; 8 bases are shared with TRBD1. The V and J ends lost 5 bases and 1 base, in that order; junction bases with no gene match: 8. The germline V gene has CDR1 LGHNT and CDR2 FRNRAP. There are 16 residues in the CDR3.

This clone showed up just a few times. The CDR3, as DNA: TGTGCCAGCAGCTTAGGACAGACCACTGAAGCTTTCTTT. It specifies CASSLGQTTEAFF. The chain uses TRBV7-8 and TRBJ1-1, with D possibly being TRBD1 (5 bases). Germline-derived CDR1 and CDR2 are SGHVS and FQNEAQ. Trimming removed 1 base from V and 4 bases from J, with 7 bases in between. The CDR3 sequence is 13 residues long.

This clone was detected only a few times. This chain connects TRBV25-1 to TRBJ1-1; perhaps TRBD1 as D (6 bases). Trimming left V 6 bases short and J 2 bases short, with 13 bases between. This CDR3 is built from 14 residues. Germline CDR1 MGHDK, CDR2 SYGVNS. The CDR3 coding sequence is TGTGCCAGCAGAATACAGGACAGTAACACTGAAGCTTTCTTT. Protein: CASRIQDSNTEAFF. The full variable domain, completed using reference TRBV25-1 and TRBJ1-1, is EADIYQTPRYLVIGTGKKITLECSQTMGHDKMYWYQQDPGMELHLIHYSYGVNSTEKGDLSSESTVSRIRTEHFPLTLESARPSHTSQYLCASRIQDSNTEAFFGQGTRLTVV.

Comments on this clone: Distinct nucleotide sequences in the sample also encode this CDR3. V usage is TRBV7-2 and J usage is TRBJ2-7; maybe TRBD1 (6 bases). The germline CDR1 and CDR2 sequences are SGHTA and FQGNSA. CDR3 size: 11 residues. Trimming removed 5 bases from V and 6 bases from J, with 8 bases in between. The CDR3 coding sequence is TGTGCCAGCAGCCGAGGGGGCGAGCAGTACTTC. It specifies CASSRGGEQYF.

The chain combines TRBV30 with TRBJ2-1, with D unclear. Deletions cut 2 bases from V and 6 bases from J, with 11 bases between. The CDR3 consists of 13 residues. Looked up from germline, CDR1 is GTSNPN and CDR2 is SVGIG (reference sequence). Here the CDR3 reads CAWSPPSVNEQFF. The CDR3 nucleotides are TGTGCCTGGAGTCCCCCGTCCGTCAATGAGCAGTTCTTC. Combining the CDR3 with reference TRBV30 and TRBJ2-1 gives the whole variable domain SQTIHQWPATLVQPVGSPLSLECTVEGTSNPNLYWYRQAAGRGLQLLFYSVGIGQISSEVPQNLSASRPQDRQFILSSKKLLLSDSGFYLCAWSPPSVNEQFFGPGTRLTVL.

The chain combines TRBV28 with TRBJ2-7; possibly TRBD2 for D (5 bases). V lost 4 bases, J lost 0 bases, and 13 bases lay in between. The germline CDR1 and CDR2 sequences are MDHEN and SYDVKM. The CDR3 consists of 15 residues. The CDR3 coding sequence is TGTGCCAGCAGTTCTTTTGTGGCGGGCTCCTACGAGCAGTACTTC. Protein product: CASSSFVAGSYEQYF. Drawing the rest from reference TRBV28 and TRBJ2-7, the complete variable domain is DVKVTQSSRYLVKRTGEKVFLECVQDMDHENMFWYRQDPGLGLRLIYFSYDVKMKEKGDIPEGYSVSREKKERFSLILESASTNQTSMYLCASSSFVAGSYEQYFGPGTRLTVT.

The table lists this clone with a few counts. The CDR3 sequence: CASSLDRVRLTDTQYF. The CDR3 coding sequence is TGCGCCAGCAGCTTGGACAGGGTCAGGTTAACAGATACGCAGTATTTT. The rearrangement uses TRBV5-1 and TRBJ2-3, with D perhaps TRBD1 (6 bases). The CDR3 totals 16 residues. From germline, CDR1 is SGHRS and CDR2 YFSETQ. Trimming left V 0 bases short and J 3 bases short, with 14 bases between.

The rearrangement uses TRBV6-4 and TRBJ1-5; no firm D call. The CDR3 loop spans 15 amino acids. Germline loops: CDR1 MRHNA, CDR2 SNTAGT. V lost 0 bases to trimming and J lost 2 bases, with 8 bases between them. The CDR3 here is CASSDSAGGNQPQHF. The CDR3 nucleotides are TGTGCCAGCAGTGACTCGGCAGGCGGCAATCAGCCCCAGCATTTT.

The V and J genes are TRBV5-4 and TRBJ2-7; 10 bases are shared with TRBD2. After removal of 2 bases from V and 3 bases from J, the junction contained 2 bases not matched to a gene. In germline, CDR1 is SGHNT, CDR2 YYREEE (reference sequence). The CDR3 runs to 14 residues. This CDR3 reads CASSLRTSGYEQYF. In DNA, the CDR3 is TGTGCCAGCAGCTTACGGACTAGCGGCTACGAGCAGTACTTC.

V and J are TRBV28 and TRBJ2-7, with a possible D match to TRBD2 (5 bases). Trimming took off 6 bases at V and 4 bases at J, with 22 bases between the two ends. Germline V lookup: CDR1 MDHEN, CDR2 SYDVKM. The CDR3 runs 16 residues. The CDR3 reads CASSSSLTGFRYEQYF. The DNA for the CDR3 is TGTGCCAGCAGCTCCTCCTTGACGGGATTTAGGTACGAGCAGTACTTC.

V gene TRBV7-2 combines with J gene TRBJ2-3; D is uncertain. With 5 bases removed from V and 2 bases from J, the gap between germline ends came to 17 bases. Germline assignment: CDR1 SGHTA and CDR2 FQGNSA. This CDR3 is built from 16 residues. CDR3 protein: CASSPRSLGPTDTQYF. The CDR3 DNA sequence: TGTGCCAGCAGCCCGAGGTCTCTGGGTCCCACAGATACGCAGTATTTT.

The chain employs TRBV19 and TRBJ2-5, with no clear D. The last part of the DNA fits TRBJ2-7 better; the J call may be wrong. CDR1 LNHDA and CDR2 SQIVND come from the germline V gene (reference sequence). This CDR3 has 14 amino acids. Here the CDR3 reads CASSRGESSYEQYF. CDR3 nucleotides: TGTGCCAGTAGCCGCGGAGAAAGCTCCTACGAGCAGTACTTC.

V gene TRBV5-1 combines with J gene TRBJ2-5; weak D call: TRBD1 (6 bases). Looked up from germline, CDR1 is SGHRS and CDR2 is YFSETQ. CDR3 length: 14 residues. Trimming stripped 4 bases from V and 3 bases from J, with 13 bases between. In DNA, the CDR3 is TGCGCCAGCAGCCCCCTAGGGGGAGAAGAGACCCAGTACTTC. It yields the protein CASSPLGGEETQYF.

The chain employs TRBV7-9 and TRBJ1-2, with TRBD1 identical over 7 bases. Trimming removed 5 bases from V and 8 bases from J; junction bases left unmatched: 8. There are 13 residues in the CDR3. Germline V lookup: CDR1 SEHNR, CDR2 FQNEAQ (reference sequence). CDR3 amino acids: CASSTDRVGGYTF. The CDR3 nucleotides are TGTGCCAGCAGCACAGACAGGGTGGGGGGCTACACCTTC.

This clone was detected only a few times. The chain combines TRBV2 with TRBJ2-1; 11 bases match TRBD2. Germline V gene sequence: CDR1 SNHLY, CDR2 FYNNEI. The V and J ends lost 6 bases and 9 bases, in that order; junction bases with no gene match: 10. There are 15 residues in the CDR3. Here the CDR3 DNA reads TGTGCCAGCAGCGAACTAGCGGGAGATGGGGTTGAGCAGTTCTTC. It is translated as CASSELAGDGVEQFF.

The V gene is TRBV5-4, the J gene TRBJ2-1; a possible D gene is TRBD1 (5 bases). From germline, CDR1 is SGHNT and CDR2 YYREEE (reference sequence). The V and J ends lost 5 bases and 8 bases respectively, with 14 bases between them. The CDR3 is 13 amino acids. The CDR3 here is CASSLQAPDEQFF. CDR3 DNA sequence: TGTGCCAGCAGTTTACAGGCTCCAGATGAGCAGTTCTTC.

V gene TRBV2 combines with J gene TRBJ1-1; D gene uncertain. V lost 6 bases and J lost 0, with 14 bases in between. The CDR3 totals 15 residues. CDR1 is SNHLY and CDR2 is FYNNEI in the germline V gene. CDR3 nucleotide sequence: TGTGCCAGCAGCCGGACTCGGGCGTTGAACACTGAAGCTTTCTTT. It specifies CASSRTRALNTEAFF.